A single sample gave rise to the 10 T cell receptor beta chains below, sequenced in a study of OX40 agonist ivuxolimab in advanced cancers. Repertoires were generated with immunoSEQ multiplex PCR, while TCRdb's copy carries only in-frame clones and drops some. This sample has 90,000 to 120,000 clones, with 91% found just once. The sample here was CD4+ or CD8+ T cells sorted from blood, taken in a trial of the OX40 agonist ivuxolimab. These receptors were collected from an adult with an advanced solid tumor such as melanoma, head and neck, liver or kidney cancer.

The chain joins TRBV28 to TRBJ1-4; weak D call: TRBD1 (5 bases). The germline CDR1 and CDR2 sequences are MDHEN and SYDVKM. The CDR3 is made up of 15 amino acids. V lost 6 bases and J 4 bases, leaving 15 bases between the germline ends. CDR3 nucleotide sequence: TGTGCCAGCAGGATCTCCGGGACGGGTAATGAAAAACTGTTTTTT. Translated, it gives CASRISGTGNEKLFF. The complete variable domain, with remaining parts taken from reference TRBV28 and TRBJ1-4, reads DVKVTQSSRYLVKRTGEKVFLECVQDMDHENMFWYRQDPGLGLRLIYFSYDVKMKEKGDIPEGYSVSREKKERFSLILESASTNQTSMYLCASRISGTGNEKLFFGSGTQLSVL.

The J gene is TRBJ2-2, the V gene TRBV28; possible D gene TRBD2, 5 bases. V was pared by 5 bases and J by 6 bases, with 7 bases between. In germline, CDR1 is MDHEN, CDR2 SYDVKM. The CDR3 covers 12 residues. CDR3 coding DNA: TGTGCCAGCAGTGTCGGGGCCGGGGAGCTGTTTTTT. The encoded protein is CASSVGAGELFF. Full variable domain (remainder filled in from reference TRBV28 and TRBJ2-2): DVKVTQSSRYLVKRTGEKVFLECVQDMDHENMFWYRQDPGLGLRLIYFSYDVKMKEKGDIPEGYSVSREKKERFSLILESASTNQTSMYLCASSVGAGELFFGEGSRLTVL.

This clone was seen a few times. The chain recombines TRBV5-1 with TRBJ1-5, with TRBD1 identical over 9 bases. Germline V gives CDR1 SGHRS, CDR2 YFSETQ. V lost 4 bases and J lost 4; bases outside the gene matches: 6. CDR3 length: 15 residues. CDR3 amino acids: CASSPLGTGNQPQHF. The CDR3 nucleotides are TGCGCCAGCAGCCCGCTAGGGACAGGGAATCAGCCCCAGCATTTT.

V usage is TRBV7-8 and J usage is TRBJ2-2; 8 bases match TRBD2. Germline-derived CDR1 and CDR2 are SGHVS and FQNEAQ. J lost 3 bases, V lost 5 bases, and 8 bases had no gene match. This CDR3 is 16 amino acids long. CDR3 in amino acids: CASSAGRGADTGELFF. The DNA for the CDR3 is TGTGCCAGCAGCGCCGGGCGGGGGGCGGACACCGGGGAGCTGTTTTTT.

This clone was seen a single time. The chain uses TRBV11-1 and TRBJ2-3; D gene uncertain. V shed 5 bases and J shed 4 bases, with 10 bases lying between them. CDR1 SGHAT and CDR2 FQDESV come from the germline V gene (reference sequence). CDR3 length: 13 residues. Here the CDR3 reads CASSPRYADTQYF. CDR3 coding DNA: TGTGCCAGCAGCCCGCGCTATGCAGATACGCAGTATTTT.

This chain links TRBV6-1 with TRBJ1-1, with 8 bases lining up with TRBD1. The CDR3 is made up of 13 amino acids. The J segment lost 1 base and the V segment lost 10 bases, leaving 5 bases of the junction unmatched. Germline CDR1 and CDR2: MNHNS and SASEGT. Written as DNA, the CDR3 is TGTGCCACCGTGGACAGGGAGAACACTGAAGCTTTCTTT. Translation: CATVDRENTEAFF.

V gene TRBV18 combines with J gene TRBJ1-3; 8 nucleotides match TRBD1. V lost 3 bases to trimming and J lost 8 bases; unmatched junction nucleotides: 6. The CDR3 loop spans 14 amino acids. Per germline, CDR1 KGHSH and CDR2 LQKENI. DNA for the CDR3: TGTGCCAGCTCACCGACAGGGGCTCATGACACCATATATTTT. It yields the protein CASSPTGAHDTIYF.

The chain links TRBV9 to TRBJ2-6; D unclear. V was pared by 3 bases and J by 0 bases, with 10 bases between. The CDR3 spans 16 residues. The germline V gene encodes CDR1 SGDLS and CDR2 YYNGEE. In nucleotides, the CDR3 is TGTGCCAGCAGCGACAGACCAAGCTCTGGGGCCAACGTCCTGACTTTC. Protein product: CASSDRPSSGANVLTF. The full variable domain, its missing parts supplied by reference TRBV9 and TRBJ2-6, is DSGVTQTPKHLITATGQRVTLRCSPRSGDLSVYWYQQSLDQGLQFLIQYYNGEERAKGNILERFSAQQFPDLHSELNLSSLELGDSALYFCASSDRPSSGANVLTFGAGSRLTVL.

The chain carries TRBV7-3 and TRBJ2-2; D possibly corresponds to TRBD2 (6 bases). CDR1 SGHTA and CDR2 FQGTGA come from the germline V gene. V dropped 2 bases and J dropped 4 bases, with 11 bases sitting between them. The CDR3 is 15 amino acids. CDR3 bases: TGTGCCAGCAGCTTAGGGCTAGCGAGCACCGGGGAGCTGTTTTTT. Translating gives CASSLGLASTGELFF. Full variable domain (missing parts from reference TRBV7-3 and TRBJ2-2): GAGVSQTPSNKVTEKGKYVELRCDPISGHTALYWYRQSLGQGPEFLIYFQGTGAADDSGLPNDRFFAVRPEGSVSTLKIQRTERGDSAVYLCASSLGLASTGELFFGEGSRLTVL.

The chain has TRBV7-3 and TRBJ1-1; 10 nucleotides align to TRBD1. The CDR3 has 17 residues. V trimming: 5 bases; J trimming: 1 base; junction bases outside the gene matches: 10. Germline V CDR1 and CDR2: SGHTA, FQGTGA. The CDR3 region is CASSPSPTGGENTEAFF. In nucleotides, the CDR3 is TGTGCCAGCAGCCCCTCTCCGACAGGGGGCGAGAACACTGAAGCTTTCTTT.